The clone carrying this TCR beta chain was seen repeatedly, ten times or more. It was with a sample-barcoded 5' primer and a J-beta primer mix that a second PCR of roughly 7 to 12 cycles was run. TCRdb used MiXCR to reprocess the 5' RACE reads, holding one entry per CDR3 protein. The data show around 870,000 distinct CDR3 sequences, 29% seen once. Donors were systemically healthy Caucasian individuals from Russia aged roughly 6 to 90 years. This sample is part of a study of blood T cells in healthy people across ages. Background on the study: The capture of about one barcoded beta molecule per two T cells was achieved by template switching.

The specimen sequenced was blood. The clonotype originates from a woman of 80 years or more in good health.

The CDR3 is CASSLGDAEGEKLFF. DNA of the CDR3: TGTGCCAGCAGCTTAGGGGACGCCGAGGGCGAAAAACTGTTTTTT. The chain couples TRBV7-9 to TRBJ1-4, with TRBD1 as a possible D gene (5 bases). This CDR3 is 15 amino acids long. V was trimmed by 1 base and J by 8 bases, leaving 14 bases between them. Germline-derived CDR1 and CDR2 are SEHNR and FQNEAQ (reference sequence).